This T cell receptor (beta chain) appears in the sequencing data of a study of post-analysis software for immune sequencing data. Prepared libraries of TCR beta cDNA carried unique molecular identifiers. TCRdb re-called the PCR reads with MiXCR, one entry per CDR3 protein. The repertoire consists of 350,000 to 500,000 distinct CDR3 sequences, with over 30% occurring once and the leading ten covering under 9%. Points on this clonotype: The antigen is undetermined.

Study-level points and caveats: Four to six TRBV segments were more frequent in patients than controls; TRBV5-6, TRBV5-1 and TRBV20-1 belonged to this group.

The CDR3 consists of 14 residues. Per the germline V gene, CDR1 is MGHDK and CDR2 is SYGVNS. With 2 bases removed from V and 5 bases from J, the gap between germline ends came to 13 bases. This TCR was recovered from a girl under 10 years old with multiple sclerosis. The chain carries TRBV25-1 and TRBJ2-7, with D tentatively TRBD1 (7 bases). The sequencing sample was made of blood. In DNA, the CDR3 is TGTGCCAGCAGTGAAGCTCTCAGGGGGGACGAGCAGTACTTC. This encodes CASSEALRGDEQYF.